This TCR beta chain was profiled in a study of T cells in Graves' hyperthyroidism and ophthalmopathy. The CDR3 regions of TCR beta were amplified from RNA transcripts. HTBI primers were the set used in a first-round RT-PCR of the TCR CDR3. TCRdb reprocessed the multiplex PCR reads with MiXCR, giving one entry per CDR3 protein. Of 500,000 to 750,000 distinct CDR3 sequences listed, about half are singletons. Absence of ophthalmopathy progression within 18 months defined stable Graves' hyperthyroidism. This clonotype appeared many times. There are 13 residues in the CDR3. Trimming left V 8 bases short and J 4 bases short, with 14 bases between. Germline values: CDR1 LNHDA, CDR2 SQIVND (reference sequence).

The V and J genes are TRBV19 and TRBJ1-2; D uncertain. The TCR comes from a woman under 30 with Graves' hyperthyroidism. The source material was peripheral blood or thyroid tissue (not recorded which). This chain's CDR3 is CASFRPPGYGYTF. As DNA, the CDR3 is TGTGCCAGTTTTAGACCCCCTGGCTATGGCTACACCTTC.